This T cell receptor (beta chain) was obtained from a study of beta chain features in type 1 diabetes. For the study at large: Sorted cell examination encompassed 100 million to 110 million cells across all samples.

A single heparinised draw of roughly 110 mL on average was taken per donor. CD45RO/CCR7/CD25/CD127/CD95/CD27 staining was used to isolate CD4+ naive, central memory, regulatory and stem cell-like memory cells by sorting. Sequenced material consisted of expressed TCRB transcripts (all of the isolated RNA was reverse transcribed). Assay used: immunoSEQ multiplex PCR; TCRdb lists only in-frame clones, some missing. The profile shows 200,000 to 250,000 clones, about 10% of them singletons. Trimming pared 6 bases from V and 3 bases from J, leaving 18 bases between. The CDR3 is 16 residues long. Germline CDR1 is MNHNY and CDR2 is SVGAGI (reference sequence). This clone appeared a few times.

The origin of this receptor is a young woman in good health. The source material was naive CD4+ T cells from blood. V and J are TRBV6-6 and TRBJ1-5; D is unresolved. CDR3 sequence (DNA): TGTGCCAGCAGGTACGGGTCCCTCCGGGACAATCAGCCCCAGCATTTT. Its protein product is CASRYGSLRDNQPQHF.